The 3 T cell receptor beta chains given below trace back to one sample, sequenced in a study of CD8+CD57+ T cells in acquired aplastic anemia. Profiling that covered TCR beta VDJ and CDR3 relied on genomic DNA as its template. TCRdb used MiXCR to reprocess the reads, holding one entry per CDR3 protein. The repertoire holds about 200,000 distinct CDR3 sequences, 65% seen once, with around 58% in the top ten. Patients sequenced had flow cytometry evidence of CD8+CD57+ cell expansion. The specimen was sorted CD4+, CD8+, or CD8+CD57+ T cells (not recorded which) from PBMCs. The receptors come from a human donor with aplastic anemia.

This chain joins TRBV9 and TRBJ2-1, with 8 bases aligning to TRBD2. J lost 7 bases, V lost 5 bases, and 14 bases had no gene match. Per germline, CDR1 SGDLS and CDR2 YYNGEE. The CDR3 sequence is 16 residues long. CDR3 residues: CASSVVISGSMNEQFF. The CDR3 DNA reads as TGTGCCAGCAGTGTCGTTATAAGCGGGAGTATGAATGAGCAGTTCTTC.

The chain couples TRBV4-1 to TRBJ1-6, with TRBD1 matching over 8 bases. Germline lookup yields CDR1 MGHRA and CDR2 YSYEKL. The CDR3 contains 16 residues. The junction had 4 bases not matched to a gene; V was cut back by 1 base and J by 5 bases. CDR3 sequence: CASSQVLDRDNSPLHF. The CDR3 DNA reads as TGCGCCAGCAGCCAAGTTTTGGACAGGGATAATTCACCCCTCCACTTT.

This clonotype was picked up many times. This chain connects TRBV27 to TRBJ1-6; TRBD1 might be the D (6 bases). The CDR3 runs 15 residues. Trimming cost V 0 bases and J 6 bases, with 9 bases left between them. Germline assignment: CDR1 MNHEY and CDR2 SMNVEV (reference sequence). The CDR3 nucleotides are TGTGCCAGCAGTTTATCCCCACAGGGTAATTCACCCCTCCACTTT. Translating it yields CASSLSPQGNSPLHF.